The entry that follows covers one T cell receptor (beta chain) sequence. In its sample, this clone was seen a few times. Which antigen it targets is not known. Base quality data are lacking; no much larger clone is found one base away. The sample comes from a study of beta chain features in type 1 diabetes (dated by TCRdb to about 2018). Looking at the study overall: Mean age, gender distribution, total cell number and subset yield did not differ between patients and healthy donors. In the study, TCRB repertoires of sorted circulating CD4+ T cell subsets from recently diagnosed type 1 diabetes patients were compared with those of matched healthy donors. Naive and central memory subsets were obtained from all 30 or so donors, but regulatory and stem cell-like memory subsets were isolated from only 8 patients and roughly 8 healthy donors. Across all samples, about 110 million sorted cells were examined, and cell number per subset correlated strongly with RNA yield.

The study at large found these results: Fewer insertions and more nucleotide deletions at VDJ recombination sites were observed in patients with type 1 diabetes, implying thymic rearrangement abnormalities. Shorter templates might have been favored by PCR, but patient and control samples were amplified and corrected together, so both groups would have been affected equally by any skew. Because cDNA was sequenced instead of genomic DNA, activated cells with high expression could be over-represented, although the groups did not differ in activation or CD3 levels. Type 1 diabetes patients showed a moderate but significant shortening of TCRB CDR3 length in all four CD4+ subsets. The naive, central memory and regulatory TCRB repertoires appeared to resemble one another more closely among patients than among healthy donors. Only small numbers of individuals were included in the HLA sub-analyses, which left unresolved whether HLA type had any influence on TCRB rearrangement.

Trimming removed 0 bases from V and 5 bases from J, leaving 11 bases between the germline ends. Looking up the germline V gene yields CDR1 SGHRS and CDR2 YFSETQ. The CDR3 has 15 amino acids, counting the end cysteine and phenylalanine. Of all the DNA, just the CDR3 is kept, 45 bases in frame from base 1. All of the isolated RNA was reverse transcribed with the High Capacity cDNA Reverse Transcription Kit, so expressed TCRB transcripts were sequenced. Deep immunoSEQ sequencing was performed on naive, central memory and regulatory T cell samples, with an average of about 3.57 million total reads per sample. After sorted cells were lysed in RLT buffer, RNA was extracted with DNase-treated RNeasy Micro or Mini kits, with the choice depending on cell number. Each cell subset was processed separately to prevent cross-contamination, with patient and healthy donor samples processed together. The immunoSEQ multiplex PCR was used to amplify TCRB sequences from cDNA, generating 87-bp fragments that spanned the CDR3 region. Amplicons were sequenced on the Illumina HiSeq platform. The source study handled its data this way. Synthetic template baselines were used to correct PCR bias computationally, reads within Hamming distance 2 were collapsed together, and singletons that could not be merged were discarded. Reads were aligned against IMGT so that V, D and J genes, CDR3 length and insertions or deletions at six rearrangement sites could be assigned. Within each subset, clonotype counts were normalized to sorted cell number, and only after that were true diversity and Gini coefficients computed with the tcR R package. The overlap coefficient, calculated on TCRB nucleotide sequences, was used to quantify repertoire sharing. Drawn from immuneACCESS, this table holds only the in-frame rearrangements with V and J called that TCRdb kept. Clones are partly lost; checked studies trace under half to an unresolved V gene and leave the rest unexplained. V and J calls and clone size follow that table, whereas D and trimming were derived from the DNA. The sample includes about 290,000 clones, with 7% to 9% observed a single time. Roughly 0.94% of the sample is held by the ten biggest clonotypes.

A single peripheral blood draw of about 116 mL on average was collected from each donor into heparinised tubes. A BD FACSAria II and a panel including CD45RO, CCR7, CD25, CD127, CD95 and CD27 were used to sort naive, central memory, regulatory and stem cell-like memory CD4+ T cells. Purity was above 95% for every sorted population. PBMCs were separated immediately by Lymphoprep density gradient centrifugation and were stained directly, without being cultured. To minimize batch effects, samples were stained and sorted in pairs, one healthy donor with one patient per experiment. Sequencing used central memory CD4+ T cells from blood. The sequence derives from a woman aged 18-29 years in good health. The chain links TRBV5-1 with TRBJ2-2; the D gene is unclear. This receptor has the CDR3 CASSLVGGGTGELFF. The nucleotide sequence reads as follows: TGCGCCAGCAGCTTGGTGGGCGGCGGAACCGGGGAGCTGTTTTTT.